The rows below give T cell receptor beta chains drawn from one sample of a study of blood T cell repertoires in COVID-19. Clones were read by immunoSEQ multiplex PCR, and TCRdb kept only the in-frame ones, dropping some. The data contain around 100,000 clones, 75% to 95% of them singletons. The source material was peripheral blood. These receptors were taken from a human donor in a cohort sampled during active COVID-19. Each CDR3 is given with its conserved first and last residue. D genes are given only for firm matches.

j_call: TRBJ1-5
d_call: TRBD1
v_call: TRBV2
cdr3_aa: CASSGDSVLQPQHF
cdr3_nt: TGTGCCAGCAGTGGGGACAGCGTACTTCAGCCCCAGCATTTT

j_call: TRBJ2-7
d_call: TRBD2
v_call: TRBV14
cdr3_aa: CASSQSLLAGAYEQYF
cdr3_nt: TGTGCCAGCAGCCAATCTCTACTAGCGGGAGCCTACGAGCAGTACTTC

j_call: TRBJ2-7
d_call: .
v_call: TRBV18
cdr3_aa: CASSPYGTGVYEQYF
cdr3_nt: TGTGCCAGCTCACCATATGGCACGGGGGTATACGAGCAGTACTTC

j_call: TRBJ2-1
d_call: TRBD2
v_call: TRBV28
cdr3_aa: CASSSLAGGNNEQFF
cdr3_nt: TGTGCCAGCAGTAGCTTAGCGGGAGGTAACAATGAGCAGTTCTTC

j_call: TRBJ2-3
d_call: TRBD2
v_call: TRBV7-2
cdr3_aa: CASSPRLASGTDTQYF
cdr3_nt: TGTGCCAGCAGTCCCCGACTAGCCTCTGGCACAGATACGCAGTATTTT

j_call: TRBJ2-7
d_call: TRBD1
v_call: TRBV30
cdr3_aa: CAWSVGQGAFEQYF
cdr3_nt: TGTGCCTGGAGTGTAGGACAGGGGGCGTTCGAGCAGTACTTC

j_call: TRBJ2-7
d_call: .
v_call: TRBV15
cdr3_aa: CATSRVGTAGSYEQYF
cdr3_nt: TGTGCCACCAGCAGAGTAGGGACAGCGGGCTCCTACGAGCAGTACTTC

j_call: TRBJ2-1
d_call: .
v_call: TRBV7-8
cdr3_aa: CASSFNTLDYRGEQFF
cdr3_nt: TGTGCCAGCAGCTTCAACACCCTGGACTATCGTGGGGAGCAGTTCTTC

j_call: TRBJ1-4
d_call: .
v_call: TRBV4-2
cdr3_aa: CASSPWAGEDEKLFF
cdr3_nt: TGTGCCAGCAGCCCTTGGGCGGGAGAGGATGAAAAACTGTTTTTT

j_call: TRBJ1-2
d_call: TRBD1
v_call: TRBV19
cdr3_aa: CASRETGSGYGYTF
cdr3_nt: TGTGCCAGTAGGGAGACAGGGTCTGGCTATGGCTACACCTTC

j_call: TRBJ2-2
d_call: .
v_call: TRBV11-1
cdr3_aa: CASTTGFRTGELFF
cdr3_nt: TGTGCCAGCACCACAGGGTTCAGGACCGGGGAGCTGTTTTTT

j_call: TRBJ2-7
d_call: TRBD1
v_call: TRBV9
cdr3_aa: CASSPSPGQTYEQYF
cdr3_nt: TGTGCCAGCAGCCCCTCACCGGGACAGACCTACGAGCAGTACTTC